Reported below is one T cell receptor (beta chain). The data derive from a study of blood T cell repertoires in COVID-19. Study at large: Spain, Italy and the United States supplied samples that represented acute and convalescent COVID-19.

In the original processing: Nucleated cell number was recorded as an estimate derived from reference gene primer amplification. Sequencing used immunoSEQ multiplex PCR; TCRdb keeps in-frame clones, though not all of them. V and J calls and clone size are those listed in that table; D and trimming were worked out from the DNA. The sample lists about 200,000 clones; around 90% were seen once. The CDR3 runs 16 residues. Germline loops: CDR1 KGHSH, CDR2 LQKENI. V was clipped by 3 bases and J by 3 bases; unmatched bases: 5. The V gene is TRBV18, the J gene TRBJ2-5, with 12 nucleotides matching TRBD1. The receptor was derived from a man aged 45-65 years with acute or convalescent COVID-19. The sequenced material came from peripheral blood. CDR3 nucleotides: TGTGCCAGCTCACCTTTGGGGACAGGGGGCGAAGAGACCCAGTACTTC. It is translated as CASSPLGTGGEETQYF.